One and the same sample provided the 13 T cell receptor beta chains below, sequenced in a study of T cells in Graves' hyperthyroidism and ophthalmopathy. Template material for amplifying TCR beta CDR3 regions consisted of RNA transcripts. RT-PCR in the first round (using the HTBI primer set) targeted the TCR CDR3. MiXCR, applied by TCRdb to the multiplex PCR reads, yields one record per CDR3 protein. The sample contains more than 500,000 distinct CDR3 sequences, about 45% of which appear only once. The sequencing sample was made of peripheral blood or thyroid tissue (not recorded which). The receptors originated from an adult woman with Graves' disease, either hyperthyroidism or ophthalmopathy (not recorded which).

Only a few counts were recorded for this clonotype. This sequence joins TRBV7-9 and TRBJ1-1; 8 positions agree with TRBD1. Germline assignment: CDR1 SEHNR and CDR2 FQNEAQ (reference sequence). Trimming at V came to 0 bases and at J to 12 bases, leaving 12 bases not matched to a gene. The CDR3 consists of 15 residues. The CDR3 DNA follows: TGTGCCAGCAGCTTAGCGGGGGCAGGGGGCGTATCGACTTTCTTT. Residues: CASSLAGAGGVSTFF.

The rearrangement links TRBV10-1 to TRBJ1-2; D gene unclear. The length of the CDR3 is 13 residues. CDR1 is WNHNN, CDR2 SYGVQD, per germline (reference sequence). The V end was cut by 3 bases, the J end by 8 bases, with 13 bases between. The CDR3 protein is CASSEYREMGYTF. The CDR3 region has the DNA TGCGCCAGCAGTGAATATAGGGAGATGGGCTACACCTTC.

This clonotype was found many times. The chain joins TRBV5-6 to TRBJ1-4; D uncertain. Trimming left V 0 bases short and J 0 bases short, with 9 bases between. Germline CDR1 and CDR2: SGHDT and YYEEEE. The CDR3 runs 16 residues. CDR3 protein: CASSLAHLATNEKLFF. The CDR3 DNA reads TGTGCCAGCAGCTTGGCGCACCTCGCAACTAATGAAAAACTGTTTTTT.

This clonotype was observed a handful of times. The chain links TRBV27 to TRBJ1-5; no clear D gene. Germline V gene data show CDR1 as MNHEY and CDR2 as SMNVEV (reference sequence). The ends were cut back, 3 bases at V and 0 bases at J, with 12 bases in the middle. The CDR3 sequence is 16 residues long. CDR3 residues: CASSLAAKYSNQPQHF. The DNA of the CDR3 is TGTGCCAGCAGTTTGGCCGCGAAGTATAGCAATCAGCCCCAGCATTTT.

This clonotype has just a few counts. The J gene is TRBJ1-5, the V gene TRBV18; D ambiguous. The V gene's germline CDR1 is KGHSH and CDR2 LQKENI. The V gene lost 3 bases and the J gene lost 2 bases, with 11 bases spanning the gap. This CDR3 spans 15 amino acids. CDR3 in amino acids: CASSPGVLGNQPQHF. CDR3 nucleotides: TGTGCCAGCTCACCGGGCGTTTTGGGCAATCAGCCCCAGCATTTT.

This clonotype was detected many times. V and J are TRBV5-1 and TRBJ2-6, with D perhaps being TRBD1 or TRBD2 (5 bases each). Germline CDR1 is SGHRS and CDR2 is YFSETQ. There are 17 residues in the CDR3. V was shortened by 0 bases and J by 1 base, with 11 bases between the two germline ends. The CDR3 region has the DNA TGCGCCAGCAGCTTGGTTTCGTGGGGGTCTGGGGCCAACGTCCTGACTTTC. It translates to CASSLVSWGSGANVLTF.

The chain links TRBV5-1 to TRBJ1-5; 7 bases fit TRBD1. J gave up 7 bases and V 5 bases, and 3 bases lay outside the gene matches. CDR3 length equals 12 residues. Germline CDR1 reads SGHRS; CDR2 reads YFSETQ. CDR3 bases: TGCGCCAGCAGGATGACAGGGCAGCCCCAGCATTTT. Its protein is CASRMTGQPQHF.

The rearrangement uses TRBV20-1 and TRBJ1-1; weak D call: TRBD1 (6 bases). Looked up from germline, CDR1 is DFQATT and CDR2 is SNEGSKA (reference sequence). Trimming pared 2 bases from V and 5 bases from J, leaving 12 bases between. CDR3 size: 13 residues. The DNA for the CDR3 is TGCAGTGCTAGAACAGGGCGGTTTACTGAAGCTTTCTTT. Translation: CSARTGRFTEAFF.

This clonotype was seen at least ten times. The chain has TRBV20-1 and TRBJ2-5, with 7 bases identical to TRBD2. This CDR3 is built from 14 residues. The trim removed 6 bases at V and 3 bases at J, leaving 10 bases unmatched. The germline CDR1 and CDR2 sequences are DFQATT and SNEGSKA (reference sequence). CDR3 in DNA: TGCAGTGCCCGTCCGACGGGACTAAAAGAGACCCAGTACTTC. Translated: CSARPTGLKETQYF.

Many counts were recorded for this clonotype. The chain links TRBV20-1 to TRBJ1-5; D might be TRBD1 (6 bases). The V and J ends lost 8 bases and 4 bases respectively, with 9 bases between them. The length of the CDR3 is 11 residues. Germline CDR1 is DFQATT and CDR2 is SNEGSKA (reference sequence). The CDR3 sequence: CSSGENQPQHF. The CDR3 DNA follows: TGCAGTTCAGGGGAAAATCAGCCCCAGCATTTT.

This clonotype showed up many times. The chain uses TRBV6-6 and TRBJ1-2, with 9 bases fitting TRBD1. J lost 7 bases, V lost 5 bases, and 5 bases had no gene match. The CDR3 is 13 residues long. Germline-derived CDR1 and CDR2 are MNHNY and SVGAGI (reference sequence). The CDR3 region is CASSPTGGTGYTF. In DNA, the CDR3 is TGTGCCAGCAGTCCCACAGGGGGCACTGGCTACACCTTC.

This clonotype was seen many times. The chain links TRBV2 to TRBJ2-5; 8 bases fit TRBD1. V was pared by 4 bases and J by 4 bases, with 5 bases of the junction left unmatched. Germline V gives CDR1 SNHLY, CDR2 FYNNEI. CDR3 length: 14 residues. The CDR3, as DNA: TGTGCCAGCAGTGGGACAGGGTACGGAGAGACCCAGTACTTC. Protein: CASSGTGYGETQYF.

The count of this clonotype is one. V and J are TRBV6-1 and TRBJ1-2; no definite D call. The germline V and J ends were trimmed by 3 bases and 1 base, with 3 bases remaining between them. The germline V gene encodes CDR1 MNHNS and CDR2 SASEGT. The CDR3 consists of 12 residues. CDR3 in amino acids: CASSDNNYGYTF. CDR3 nucleotides: TGTGCCAGCAGTGATAATAACTATGGCTACACCTTC.